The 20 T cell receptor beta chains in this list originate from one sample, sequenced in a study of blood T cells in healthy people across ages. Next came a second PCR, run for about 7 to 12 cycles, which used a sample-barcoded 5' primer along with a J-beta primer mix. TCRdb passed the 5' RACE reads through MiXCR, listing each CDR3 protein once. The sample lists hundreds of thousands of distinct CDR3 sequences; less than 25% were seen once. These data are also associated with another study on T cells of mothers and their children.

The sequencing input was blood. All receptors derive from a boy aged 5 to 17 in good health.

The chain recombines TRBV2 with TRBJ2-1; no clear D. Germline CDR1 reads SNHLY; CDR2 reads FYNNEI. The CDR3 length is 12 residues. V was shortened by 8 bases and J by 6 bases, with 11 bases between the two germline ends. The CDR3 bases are TGTGCCAGCTTCCGGGCAGGCAATGAGCAGTTCTTC. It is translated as CASFRAGNEQFF.

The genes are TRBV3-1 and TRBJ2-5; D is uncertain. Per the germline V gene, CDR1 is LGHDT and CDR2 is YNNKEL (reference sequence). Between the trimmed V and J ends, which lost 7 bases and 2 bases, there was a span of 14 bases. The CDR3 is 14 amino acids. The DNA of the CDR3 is TGTGCCAGCAACGACGGGCAGCAACAAGAGACCCAGTACTTC. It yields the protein CASNDGQQQETQYF.

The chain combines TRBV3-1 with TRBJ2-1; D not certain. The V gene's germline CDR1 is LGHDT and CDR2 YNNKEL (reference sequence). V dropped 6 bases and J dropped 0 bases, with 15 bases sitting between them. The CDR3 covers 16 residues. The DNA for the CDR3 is TGTGCCAGCAGTCCCAAGCTGGAGAACTCCTACAATGAGCAGTTCTTC. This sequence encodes CASSPKLENSYNEQFF.

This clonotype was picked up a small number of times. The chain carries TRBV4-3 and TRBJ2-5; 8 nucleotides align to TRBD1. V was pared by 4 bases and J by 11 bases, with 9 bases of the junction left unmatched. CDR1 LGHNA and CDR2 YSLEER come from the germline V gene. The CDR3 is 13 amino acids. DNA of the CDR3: TGCGCCAGCAGCCGGACAGGGTCGGGGGAGCAGTACTTC. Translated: CASSRTGSGEQYF.

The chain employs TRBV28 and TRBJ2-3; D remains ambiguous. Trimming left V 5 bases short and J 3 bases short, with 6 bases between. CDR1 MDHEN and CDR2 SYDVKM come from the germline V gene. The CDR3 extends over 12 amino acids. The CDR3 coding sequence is TGTGCCAGCAGTGTCCAGACAGATACGCAGTATTTT. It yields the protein CASSVQTDTQYF.

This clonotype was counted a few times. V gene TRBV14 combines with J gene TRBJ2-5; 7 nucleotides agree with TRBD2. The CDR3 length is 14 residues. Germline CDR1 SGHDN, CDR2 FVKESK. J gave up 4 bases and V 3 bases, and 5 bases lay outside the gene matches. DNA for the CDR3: TGTGCCAGCAGCCAGGGAGGGACGTCAGAGACCCAGTACTTC. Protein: CASSQGGTSETQYF.

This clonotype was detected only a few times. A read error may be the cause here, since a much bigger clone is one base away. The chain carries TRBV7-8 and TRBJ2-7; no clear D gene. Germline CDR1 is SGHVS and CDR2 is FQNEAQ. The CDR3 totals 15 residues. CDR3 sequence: CASSAFRGRVGEQCF. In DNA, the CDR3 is TGTGCCAGCAGCGCGTTTAGAGGCCGAGTCGGCGAGCAGTGCTTC. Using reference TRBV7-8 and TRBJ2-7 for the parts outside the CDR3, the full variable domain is GAGVSQSPRYKVAKRGQDVALRCDPISGHVSLFWYQQALGQGPEFLTYFQNEAQLDKSGLPSDRFFAERPEGSVSTLKIQRTQQEDSAVYLCASSAFRGRVGEQCFGPGTRLTVT.

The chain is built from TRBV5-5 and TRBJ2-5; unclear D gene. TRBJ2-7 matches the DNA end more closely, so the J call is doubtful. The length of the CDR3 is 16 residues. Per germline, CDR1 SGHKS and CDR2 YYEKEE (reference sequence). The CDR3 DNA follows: TGTGCCAGCAGCTTGGAACCCTCTCCAGGACCCTACGAGCAGTACTTC. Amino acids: CASSLEPSPGPYEQYF.

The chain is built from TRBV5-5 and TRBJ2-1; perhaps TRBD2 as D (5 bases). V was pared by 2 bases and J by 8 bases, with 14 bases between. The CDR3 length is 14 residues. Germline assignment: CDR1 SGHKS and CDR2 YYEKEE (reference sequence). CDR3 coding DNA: TGTGCCAGCAGCTTAATAACGGGGAGCGATGAGCAGTTCTTC. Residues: CASSLITGSDEQFF.

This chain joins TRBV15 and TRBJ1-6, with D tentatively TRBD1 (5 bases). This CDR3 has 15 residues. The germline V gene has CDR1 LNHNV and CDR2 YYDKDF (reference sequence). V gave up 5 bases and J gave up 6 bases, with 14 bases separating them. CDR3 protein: CATSPDGGSNSPLHF. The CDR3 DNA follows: TGTGCCACCAGCCCCGACGGGGGTTCTAATTCACCCCTCCACTTT.

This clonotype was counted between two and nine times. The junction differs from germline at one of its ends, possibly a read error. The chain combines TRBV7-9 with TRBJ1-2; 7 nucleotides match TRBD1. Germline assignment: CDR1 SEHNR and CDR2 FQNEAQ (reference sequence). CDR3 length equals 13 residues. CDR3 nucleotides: TGTGCCAGCAGCCGAGGGACAGATTATGACTACACCTTC. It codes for CASSRGTDYDYTF.

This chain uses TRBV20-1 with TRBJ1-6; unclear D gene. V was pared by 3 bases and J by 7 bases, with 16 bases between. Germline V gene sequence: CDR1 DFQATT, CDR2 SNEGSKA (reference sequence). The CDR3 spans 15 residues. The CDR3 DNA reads TGCAGTGCTAGGTTGGGAGTACTCAGGAATTCACCCCTCCACTTT. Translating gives CSARLGVLRNSPLHF.

The CDR3 loop reads CASSSKGLAGGGSYNEQFF. DNA of the CDR3: TGTGCCAGCAGCTCCAAAGGACTAGCGGGAGGGGGCTCCTACAATGAGCAGTTCTTC. The chain has TRBV7-2 and TRBJ2-1; 15 bases are shared with TRBD2. The CDR3 contains 19 residues. The V gene's germline CDR1 is SGHTA and CDR2 FQGNSA. The J segment lost 0 bases and the V segment lost 4 bases, leaving 7 bases of the junction unmatched. Looking up the rest from reference TRBV7-2 and TRBJ2-1 gives the full variable domain: GAGVSQSPSNKVTEKGKDVELRCDPISGHTALYWYRQSLGQGLEFLIYFQGNSAPDKSGLPSDRFSAERTGGSVSTLTIQRTQQEDSAVYLCASSSKGLAGGGSYNEQFFGPGTRLTVL.

The CDR3 loop is CASSQGLAGDPREQYF. Here the CDR3 DNA reads TGCGCCAGCAGCCAAGGACTAGCGGGAGACCCTCGCGAGCAGTACTTC. The genes are TRBV4-1 and TRBJ2-7, with 12 bases identical to TRBD2. CDR1 is MGHRA and CDR2 is YSYEKL in the germline V gene. V lost 1 base and J lost 6; bases outside the gene matches: 7. There are 16 residues in the CDR3.

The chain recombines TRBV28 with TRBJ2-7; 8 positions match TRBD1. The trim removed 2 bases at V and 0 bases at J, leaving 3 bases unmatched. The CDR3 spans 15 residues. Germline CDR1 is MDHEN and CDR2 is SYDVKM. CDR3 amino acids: CASSLPRGPSYEQYF. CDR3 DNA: TGTGCCAGCAGTTTACCCAGGGGGCCCTCCTACGAGCAGTACTTC. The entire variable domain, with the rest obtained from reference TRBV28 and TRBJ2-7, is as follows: DVKVTQSSRYLVKRTGEKVFLECVQDMDHENMFWYRQDPGLGLRLIYFSYDVKMKEKGDIPEGYSVSREKKERFSLILESASTNQTSMYLCASSLPRGPSYEQYFGPGTRLTVT.

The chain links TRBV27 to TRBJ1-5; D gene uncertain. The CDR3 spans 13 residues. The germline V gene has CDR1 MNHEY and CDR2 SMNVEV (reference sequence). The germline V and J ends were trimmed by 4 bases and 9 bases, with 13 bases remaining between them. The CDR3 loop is CASSSRESRPQHF. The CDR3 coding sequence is TGTGCCAGCAGTTCCAGAGAATCTCGGCCCCAGCATTTT.

The CDR3 sequence: CASSVGWTYNEQFF. The CDR3 bases are TGTGCCAGCAGCGTAGGTTGGACCTACAATGAGCAGTTCTTC. The rearrangement uses TRBV9 and TRBJ2-1; D is uncertain. Germline V gene lookup returns CDR1 SGDLS and CDR2 YYNGEE. The CDR3 consists of 14 residues. The germline V and J ends were trimmed by 0 bases and 2 bases, with 6 bases remaining between them.

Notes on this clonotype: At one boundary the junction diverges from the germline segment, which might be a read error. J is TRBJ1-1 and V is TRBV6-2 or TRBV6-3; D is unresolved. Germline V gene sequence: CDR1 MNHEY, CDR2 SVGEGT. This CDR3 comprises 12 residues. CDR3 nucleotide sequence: TGTGCCAGCAGTTCTATTGACCGGAAAGCTCTCTTT. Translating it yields CASSSIDRKALF.

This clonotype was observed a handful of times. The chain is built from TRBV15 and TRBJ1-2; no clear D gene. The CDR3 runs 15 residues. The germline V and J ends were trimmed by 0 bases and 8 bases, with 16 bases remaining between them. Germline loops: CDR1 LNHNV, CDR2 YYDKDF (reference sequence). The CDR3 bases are TGTGCCACCAGCAGAGATCTGAACGGCGCGTTCGGCTACACCTTC. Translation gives CATSRDLNGAFGYTF. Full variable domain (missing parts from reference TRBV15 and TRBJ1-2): DAMVIQNPRYQVTQFGKPVTLSCSQTLNHNVMYWYQQKSSQAPKLLFHYYDKDFNNEADTPDNFQSRRPNTSFCFLDIRSPGLGDTAMYLCATSRDLNGAFGYTFGSGTRLTVV.

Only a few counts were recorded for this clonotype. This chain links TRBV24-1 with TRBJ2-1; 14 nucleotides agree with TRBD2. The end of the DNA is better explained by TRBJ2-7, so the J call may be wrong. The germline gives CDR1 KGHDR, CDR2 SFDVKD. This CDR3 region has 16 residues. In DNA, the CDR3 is TGTGCCACCAGTGATGGGACTAGCGGGAGTTCTGACGAGCAGTACTTC. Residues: CATSDGTSGSSDEQYF.